The sequence of this T cell receptor beta chain was determined in a study of human T cells and chemical hapten exposure. This clonotype was recorded at least ten times. TCRdb re-called the RACE reads through MiXCR, storing one row per CDR3 protein. The data show about 360,000 distinct CDR3 sequences, with about 4.4% seen just once and under 3% held by the top ten. Deletions cut 0 bases from V and 5 bases from J, with 10 bases between. Germline V CDR1 and CDR2: LGHNA, YSLEER. The CDR3 covers 14 residues. Documented time point: patch test 1, 2 weeks after DPC sensitization. The treatment denotes: therapeutic diphenylcyclopropenone sensitization with weekly scalp DPC. Unfractionated whole blood was the source from which total RNA was extracted.

The specimen was whole blood, collected in connection with sensitization to the hapten diphenylcyclopropenone (DPC). V is TRBV4-3 and J is TRBJ1-2; D is ambiguous. This clonotype was obtained from a woman in her 50s with alopecia areata. Some clones in this sample may be carry-over from other donors' samples. The CDR3 spells CASSQDSEVYGYTF. In DNA, the CDR3 is TGCGCCAGCAGCCAAGATTCAGAAGTATATGGCTACACCTTC.